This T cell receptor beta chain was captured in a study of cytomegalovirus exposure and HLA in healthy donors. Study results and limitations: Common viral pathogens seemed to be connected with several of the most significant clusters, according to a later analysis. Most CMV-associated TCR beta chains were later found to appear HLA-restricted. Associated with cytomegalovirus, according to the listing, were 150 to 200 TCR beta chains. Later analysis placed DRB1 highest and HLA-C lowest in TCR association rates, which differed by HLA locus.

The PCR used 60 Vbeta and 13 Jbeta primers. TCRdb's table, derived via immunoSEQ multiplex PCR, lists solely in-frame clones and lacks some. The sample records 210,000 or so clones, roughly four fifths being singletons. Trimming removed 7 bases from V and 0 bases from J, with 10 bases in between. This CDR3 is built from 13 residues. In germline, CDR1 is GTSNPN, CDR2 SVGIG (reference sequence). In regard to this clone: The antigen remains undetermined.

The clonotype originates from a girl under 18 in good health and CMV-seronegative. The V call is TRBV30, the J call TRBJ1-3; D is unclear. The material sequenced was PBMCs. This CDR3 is CASTHSSGNTIYF. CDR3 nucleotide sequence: TGTGCCTCCACCCACAGCTCTGGAAACACCATATATTTT.